Each of the 8 T cell receptor beta chains below was sequenced from the same sample in a study of pediatric ulcerative colitis. Profiled with immunoSEQ multiplex PCR; TCRdb holds only in-frame clones, not every one. The sample holds about 36,000 clones, less than 90% seen once. The sequencing sample was made of blood. The receptor set was obtained from a girl aged 5-17 years with moderate ulcerative colitis.

This chain links TRBV2 with TRBJ1-2; TRBD1 matches at 11 bases. The junction had 4 bases not matched to a gene; V was cut back by 3 bases and J by 4 bases. Germline loops: CDR1 SNHLY, CDR2 FYNNEI. The CDR3 is made up of 15 amino acids. CDR3 coding DNA: TGTGCCAGCAGTGAGAGGACAGGGGGCGCCTATGGCTACACCTTC. Protein sequence: CASSERTGGAYGYTF.

The chain has TRBV9 and TRBJ2-7; D is possibly TRBD1 (6 bases). The CDR3 totals 13 residues. Trimming removed 4 bases at V and 1 base at J, with 9 bases between. Per the germline V gene, CDR1 is SGDLS and CDR2 is YYNGEE. The CDR3 reads CASSPQGSYEQYF. CDR3 DNA: TGTGCCAGCAGCCCCCAGGGGTCCTACGAGCAGTACTTC.

The CDR3 loop is CATRGSLRTEAFF. The CDR3 DNA follows: TGTGCCACACGGGGCTCTTTGCGCACTGAAGCTTTCTTT. The chain joins TRBV10-3 to TRBJ1-1; D may be TRBD1 (5 bases). The germline gives CDR1 ENHRY, CDR2 SYGVKD. The CDR3 length is 13 residues. V lost 10 bases, J lost 4 bases, and 16 bases lay in between.

The chain uses TRBV11-2 and TRBJ1-2, with a tentative D call TRBD1 (6 bases). Germline V gene sequence: CDR1 SGHAT, CDR2 FQNNGV. Trimming pared 4 bases from V and 8 bases from J, leaving 17 bases between. The CDR3 loop spans 14 amino acids. This CDR3 is CASSSLRQGKGYTF. The CDR3 DNA is TGTGCCAGCAGCTCCCTTCGGCAGGGGAAAGGCTACACCTTC.

V gene TRBV2 combines with J gene TRBJ2-7; D is uncertain. The germline gives CDR1 SNHLY, CDR2 FYNNEI. V shed 7 bases and J shed 0 bases, with 13 bases lying between them. CDR3 length: 14 residues. The CDR3 sequence is CASKVRLLSYEQYF. The CDR3 region has the DNA TGTGCCAGCAAGGTGAGGCTGCTCTCCTACGAGCAGTACTTC. Filled out from reference TRBV2 and TRBJ2-7, the complete variable domain reads EPEVTQTPSHQVTQMGQEVILRCVPISNHLYFYWYRQILGQKVEFLVSFYNNEISEKSEIFDDQFSVERPDGSNFTLKIRSTKLEDSAMYFCASKVRLLSYEQYFGPGTRLTVT.

This chain uses TRBV10-3 with TRBJ1-3; maybe TRBD1 (6 bases). The germline gives CDR1 ENHRY, CDR2 SYGVKD. Trimming stripped 6 bases from V and 0 bases from J, with 15 bases between. The CDR3 has 16 residues. Here the CDR3 DNA reads TGTGCCATCAGCCACGTACAGGGTCCCTCTGGAAACACCATATATTTT. This codes for CAISHVQGPSGNTIYF.

The J gene is TRBJ1-6, the V gene TRBV5-6, with D uncertain. This CDR3 contains 15 residues. In germline, CDR1 is SGHDT, CDR2 YYEEEE. V lost 0 bases to trimming and J lost 6 bases, with 10 bases between them. The CDR3 nucleotides are TGTGCCAGCAGCTTGGATGGACTACTTAATTCACCCCTCCACTTT. It codes for CASSLDGLLNSPLHF.

V and J are TRBV9 and TRBJ2-1, with unresolved D. The germline V gene has CDR1 SGDLS and CDR2 YYNGEE. V was shortened by 0 bases and J by 5 bases, with 12 bases between the two germline ends. The CDR3 loop spans 15 amino acids. CDR3 nucleotides: TGTGCCAGCAGCGTAGTCCCCGCCTGGAACAATGAGCAGTTCTTC. Residues: CASSVVPAWNNEQFF.